This T cell receptor (beta chain) was sequenced for a study of beta chain features in type 1 diabetes. The CDR3 is 13 residues long, ends included. Germline V gene sequence: CDR1 SGDLS, CDR2 YYNGEE. Points on this clone: Its antigen is as yet unknown. No DNA is shown, since the ends of the CDR3 on it are uncertain; the CDR3 is the one TCRdb lists.

All of the isolated RNA was reverse transcribed, so expressed TCRB transcripts were sequenced. Data came from immunoSEQ multiplex PCR; TCRdb stores just in-frame clones and leaves some out. The table shows around 300,000 clones, with about 14% occurring only once. Study-level findings and limits: Compared with healthy donors, patients appeared to share more similar naive, central memory and regulatory TCRB repertoires. Cells with high TCR expression could be over-represented by cDNA sequencing. Shortening that was moderate but significant affected the TCRB CDR3s of Type 1 diabetes patients in all four CD4+ subsets.

This sequence was found in a man aged 25-45 years in good health. Specimen: central memory CD4+ T cells from blood. The V and J genes are TRBV9 and TRBJ1-4. This CDR3 reads CASSVRSVKNCFF.